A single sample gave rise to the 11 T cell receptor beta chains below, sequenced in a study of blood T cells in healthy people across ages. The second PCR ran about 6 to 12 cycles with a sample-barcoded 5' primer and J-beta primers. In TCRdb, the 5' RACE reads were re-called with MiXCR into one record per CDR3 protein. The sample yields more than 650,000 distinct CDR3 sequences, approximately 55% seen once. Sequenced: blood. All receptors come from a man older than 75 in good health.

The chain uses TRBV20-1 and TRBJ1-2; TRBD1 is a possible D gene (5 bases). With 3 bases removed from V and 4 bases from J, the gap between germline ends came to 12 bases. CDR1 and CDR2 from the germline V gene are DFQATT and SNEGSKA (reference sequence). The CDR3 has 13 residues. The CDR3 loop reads CSARRGEVYGYTF. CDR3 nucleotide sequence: TGCAGTGCTAGGAGAGGGGAGGTCTATGGCTACACCTTC.

The CDR3: CASSPILVGKAKNIQYF. In DNA form, the CDR3 reads TGTGCCAGCAGCCCGATCCTCGTGGGAAAAGCCAAAAACATTCAGTACTTC. The J gene is TRBJ2-7, the V gene TRBV28; no reliable D call. With the DNA end fitting TRBJ2-4 better, the J assignment may be wrong. CDR3 length: 17 residues. Germline CDR1 and CDR2: MDHEN and SYDVKM.

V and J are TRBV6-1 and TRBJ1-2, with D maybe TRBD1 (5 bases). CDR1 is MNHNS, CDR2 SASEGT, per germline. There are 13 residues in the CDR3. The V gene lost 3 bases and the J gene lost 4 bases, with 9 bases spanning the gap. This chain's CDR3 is CASSDRQGYGYTF. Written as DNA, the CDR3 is TGTGCCAGCAGTGATCGGCAGGGCTATGGCTACACCTTC.

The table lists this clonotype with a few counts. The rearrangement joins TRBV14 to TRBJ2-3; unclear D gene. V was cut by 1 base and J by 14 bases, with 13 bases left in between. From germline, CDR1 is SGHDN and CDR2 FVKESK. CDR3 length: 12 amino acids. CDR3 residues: CASSQVPGYAYF. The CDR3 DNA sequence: TGTGCCAGCAGCCAAGTCCCAGGATACGCGTATTTT.

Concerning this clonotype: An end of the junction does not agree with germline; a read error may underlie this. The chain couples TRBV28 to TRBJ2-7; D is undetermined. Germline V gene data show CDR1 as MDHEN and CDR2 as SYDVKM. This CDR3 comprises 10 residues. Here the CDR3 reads CATSRDEQYF. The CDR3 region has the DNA TGTGCCACCAGTCGGGACGAGCAGTACTTC. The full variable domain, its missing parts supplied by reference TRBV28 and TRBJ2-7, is DVKVTQSSRYLVKRTGEKVFLECVQDMDHENMFWYRQDPGLGLRLIYFSYDVKMKEKGDIPEGYSVSREKKERFSLILESASTNQTSMYLCATSRDEQYFGPGTRLTVT.

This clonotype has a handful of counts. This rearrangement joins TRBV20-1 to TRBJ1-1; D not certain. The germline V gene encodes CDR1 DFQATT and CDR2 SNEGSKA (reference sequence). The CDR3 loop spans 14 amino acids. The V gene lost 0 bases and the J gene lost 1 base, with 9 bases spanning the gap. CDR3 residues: CSARDNHRNTEAFF. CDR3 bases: TGCAGTGCTAGAGATAACCATAGGAACACTGAAGCTTTCTTT.

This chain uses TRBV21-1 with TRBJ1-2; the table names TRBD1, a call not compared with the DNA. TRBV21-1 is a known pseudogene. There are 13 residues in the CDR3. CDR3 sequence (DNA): TGTGCCAGCACTCACCCCAGGGGGTACGGCTACACCTTC. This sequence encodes CASTHPRGYGYTF.

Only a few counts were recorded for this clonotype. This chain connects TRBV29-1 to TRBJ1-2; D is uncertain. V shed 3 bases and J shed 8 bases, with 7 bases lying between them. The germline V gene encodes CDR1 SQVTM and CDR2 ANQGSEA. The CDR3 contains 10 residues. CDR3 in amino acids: CSVEYGGYTF. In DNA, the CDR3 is TGCAGCGTTGAGTACGGAGGCTACACCTTC. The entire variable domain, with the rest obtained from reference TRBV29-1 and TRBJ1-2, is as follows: SAVISQKPSRDICQRGTSLTIQCQVDSQVTMMFWYRQQPGQSLTLIATANQGSEATYESGFVIDKFPISRPNLTFSTLTVSNMSPEDSSIYLCSVEYGGYTFGSGTRLTVV.

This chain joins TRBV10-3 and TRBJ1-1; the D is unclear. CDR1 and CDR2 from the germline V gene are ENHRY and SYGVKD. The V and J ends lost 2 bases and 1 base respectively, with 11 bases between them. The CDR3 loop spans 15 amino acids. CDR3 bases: TGTGCCATCAGTGAGAATAACAGCCAGAACACTGAAGCTTTCTTT. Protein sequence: CAISENNSQNTEAFF.

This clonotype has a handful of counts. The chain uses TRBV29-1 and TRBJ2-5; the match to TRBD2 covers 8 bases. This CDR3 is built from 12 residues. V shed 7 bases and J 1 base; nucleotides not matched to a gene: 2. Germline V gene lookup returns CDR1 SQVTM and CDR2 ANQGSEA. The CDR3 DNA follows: TGCAGCGGCAGCGGGGGCCAAGAGACCCAGTACTTC. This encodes CSGSGGQETQYF.

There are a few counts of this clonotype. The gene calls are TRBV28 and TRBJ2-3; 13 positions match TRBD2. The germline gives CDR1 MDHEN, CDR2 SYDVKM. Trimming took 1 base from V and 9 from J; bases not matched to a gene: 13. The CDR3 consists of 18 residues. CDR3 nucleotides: TGTGCCAGCAGTTTATCCCGCAGACTAGCGGGAGGATTGGGGACGCAGTATTTT. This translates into CASSLSRRLAGGLGTQYF.